These T cell receptor beta chains were read from a single sample in a study of blood T cell repertoires in COVID-19. Profiled with immunoSEQ multiplex PCR; TCRdb holds only in-frame clones, not every one. The sample holds some 96,000 clones, more than 85% seen once. The sequencing input was peripheral blood. All receptors come from a man over 45 with active COVID-19. Each CDR3 is given with its conserved first and last residue. D genes are given only for firm matches. Only part of the rows carry a size: once, few, many, or a class if the clone is expanded.

d_call	clone_size	j_call	v_call	cdr3_aa	cdr3_nt
-	-	TRBJ1-2	TRBV6-1	CASSEEWRAGYTF	TGTGCCAGCAGTGAAGAATGGAGGGCTGGCTACACCTTC
-	-	TRBJ1-2	TRBV6-5	CASSAQPYYGYTF	TGTGCCAGCAGCGCACAGCCGTACTATGGCTACACCTTC
TRBD1	once	TRBJ1-1	TRBV5-1	CASSFGQGMVTEAFF	TGCGCCAGCAGCTTCGGACAGGGGATGGTCACTGAAGCTTTCTTT
TRBD2	-	TRBJ2-1	TRBV9	CASSVGLASDEQFF	TGTGCCAGCAGCGTCGGACTAGCTTCAGATGAGCAGTTCTTC
TRBD2	-	TRBJ2-1	TRBV10-2	CASTRLAGAPGNEQFF	TGCGCCAGCACTCGACTAGCGGGAGCCCCAGGCAATGAGCAGTTCTTC
-	-	TRBJ1-4	TRBV18	CASSPNQAGRGEKLFF	TGTGCCAGCTCACCCAACCAGGCAGGAAGAGGGGAAAAACTGTTTTTT
-	-	TRBJ1-5	TRBV7-2	CASSSQGGDQPQHF	TGTGCCAGCTCGTCCCAGGGAGGGGATCAGCCCCAGCATTTT
TRBD1	-	TRBJ2-2	TRBV7-9	CASSPRQGTGELFF	TGTGCCAGCAGCCCCAGACAGGGAACCGGGGAGCTGTTTTTT
-	-	TRBJ2-7	TRBV20-1	CSAMGAQEQYF	TGCAGTGCAATGGGGGCTCAGGAGCAGTACTTC
TRBD1	-	TRBJ1-5	TRBV2	CASSDVIGGGGNQPQHF	TGTGCCAGCAGTGACGTTATAGGGGGCGGTGGCAATCAGCCCCAGCATTTT
-	-	TRBJ2-1	TRBV15	CATSRVLAAVYNEQFF	TGTGCCACCAGCAGAGTACTAGCAGCCGTCTACAATGAGCAGTTCTTC
-	-	TRBJ1-1	TRBV21-1	CASSKSYLGISEAFF	TGTGCCAGCAGCAAATCTTATCTCGGTATTTCTGAAGCTTTCTTT
TRBD2	-	TRBJ2-1	TRBV5-4	CASSLGRGGGGPNEQFF	TGTGCCAGCAGCTTAGGGCGCGGAGGCGGGGGGCCCAATGAGCAGTTCTTC
TRBD2	-	TRBJ2-3	TRBV6-1	CASSEAGRRGGNTQYF	TGTGCCAGCAGTGAAGCCGGGAGGCGGGGGGGAAATACGCAGTATTTT
-	once	TRBJ2-3	TRBV3-1/TRBV3-2	CASSHRGTDTQYF	TGTGCCAGCAGCCACAGGGGTACAGATACGCAGTATTTT
-	-	TRBJ1-5	TRBV19	CASSIVGDNNQPQHF	TGTGCCAGTAGTATAGTAGGGGACAACAATCAGCCCCAGCATTTT
-	-	TRBJ2-5	TRBV18	CASSPPTRGIEDTQYF	TGTGCCAGCTCACCACCGACTAGGGGAATAGAGGATACCCAGTACTTC
TRBD1	-	TRBJ2-2	TRBV3-1/TRBV3-2	CASSQERTGGTGELFF	TGTGCCAGCAGCCAAGAGAGGACAGGGGGCACCGGGGAGCTGTTTTTT
-	-	TRBJ2-5	TRBV6-5	CASSYSNTGLEETQYF	TGTGCCAGCAGTTACTCGAATACGGGATTGGAAGAGACCCAGTACTTC
-	few	TRBJ2-2	TRBV5-1	CASSLVVSGYTGELFF	TGCGCCAGCAGCTTGGTCGTTAGCGGCTACACCGGGGAGCTGTTTTTT
-	-	TRBJ1-2	TRBV6-5	CASSPPRYGYTF	TGTGCCAGCAGTCCTCCCAGGTATGGCTACACCTTC
-	-	TRBJ2-6	TRBV5-6	CASSPRRRGRSSGANVLTF	TGTGCCAGCAGCCCACGTAGGAGGGGCCGAAGCTCTGGGGCCAACGTCCTGACTTTC
-	few	TRBJ2-7	TRBV2	CATQRVRYEQYF	TGTGCTACCCAGCGGGTAAGGTACGAGCAGTACTTC
TRBD1	-	TRBJ1-1	TRBV18	CASSPADRMMNTEAFF	TGTGCCAGCTCACCAGCGGACAGGATGATGAACACTGAAGCTTTCTTT
-	-	TRBJ1-1	TRBV5-1	CASSLETVKRAFF	TGCGCCAGCAGCTTGGAGACAGTTAAGAGGGCTTTCTTT
-	-	TRBJ1-2	TRBV5-8	CASSFVFDRPGGYTF	TGTGCCAGCAGCTTCGTGTTCGACAGGCCGGGGGGCTACACCTTC
-	-	TRBJ2-3	TRBV11-3	CASSAGGGSTDTQYF	TGTGCCAGCAGCGCTGGGGGAGGTAGCACAGATACGCAGTATTTT
TRBD2	-	TRBJ2-1	TRBV3-1/TRBV3-2	CASSPAGAYNEQFF	TGTGCCAGCAGCCCAGCGGGGGCTTACAATGAGCAGTTCTTC
TRBD1	-	TRBJ2-2	TRBV10-1	CASGDRGSSDGELFF	TGCGCCAGCGGAGACAGGGGCTCTTCGGACGGGGAGCTGTTTTTT
-	-	TRBJ2-1	TRBV7-2	CASSFKSRYNEQFF	TGTGCCAGCAGCTTTAAGTCACGGTACAATGAGCAGTTCTTC
TRBD2	-	TRBJ2-7	TRBV5-6	CASSPLGGGPSYEQYF	TGTGCCAGCAGCCCCCTGGGCGGGGGGCCCTCCTACGAGCAGTACTTC
-	once	TRBJ1-2	TRBV9	CASSPSGGGDNYGYTF	TGTGCCAGCAGCCCTAGTGGGGGGGGCGATAACTATGGCTACACCTTC
-	-	TRBJ2-5	TRBV11-2	CASSPRSLLGAETQYF	TGTGCCAGCAGCCCTAGAAGCCTCCTCGGCGCGGAGACCCAGTACTTC
TRBD2	-	TRBJ2-2	TRBV2	CASGLGVTGELFF	TGTGCCAGCGGACTAGGGGTGACCGGGGAGCTGTTTTTT
-	-	TRBJ1-1	TRBV5-1	CASSLVRDTEAFF	TGCGCCAGCAGCTTGGTCCGGGACACTGAAGCTTTCTTT
TRBD2	-	TRBJ2-3	TRBV6-4	CASRAQAGVTDTQYF	TGTGCCAGCAGGGCACAAGCGGGAGTCACGGATACGCAGTATTTT
TRBD1	once	TRBJ1-6	TRBV15	CATSRGTGAYNSPLHF	TGTGCCACCAGCAGAGGGACAGGGGCGTATAATTCACCCCTCCACTTT
TRBD1	-	TRBJ2-1	TRBV5-1	CASSLRDSGDEQFF	TGCGCCAGCAGCTTACGGGACAGTGGGGATGAGCAGTTCTTC
-	-	TRBJ2-5	TRBV5-1	CASSSGGGAGETQYF	TGCGCCAGCAGCTCTGGCGGCGGGGCAGGGGAGACCCAGTACTTC
-	-	TRBJ1-5	TRBV2	CASSESSGSNQPQHF	TGTGCCAGCAGTGAATCGTCAGGGAGCAATCAGCCCCAGCATTTT
TRBD1	-	TRBJ1-5	TRBV5-8	CASSLTRDSSSNQPQHF	TGTGCCAGCAGCTTGACCAGGGACAGTTCGAGCAATCAGCCCCAGCATTTT
-	-	TRBJ1-1	TRBV5-4	CASSLVSAGNTEAFF	TGTGCCAGCAGCTTGGTTTCCGCGGGGAACACTGAAGCTTTCTTT
-	few	TRBJ2-7	TRBV4-1	CASSHPGTPFDEQYF	TGCGCCAGCAGCCATCCCGGGACACCCTTTGACGAGCAGTACTTC
TRBD2	once	TRBJ2-1	TRBV4-2	CASSQGTSGQFF	TGTGCCAGCAGCCAAGGGACTAGCGGGCAGTTCTTC
-	-	TRBJ1-1	TRBV5-6	CASRLPGPNTEAFF	TGTGCCAGCAGGTTACCAGGCCCGAACACTGAAGCTTTCTTT
-	-	TRBJ2-1	TRBV7-8	CASSAAGLNNEQFF	TGTGCCAGCAGCGCTGCAGGGCTTAACAATGAGCAGTTCTTC
-	-	TRBJ2-3	TRBV12-2	CASRLGGETSTDTQYF	TGTGCAAGTCGCTTAGGGGGAGAAACTAGCACAGATACGCAGTATTTT
TRBD1	-	TRBJ1-2	TRBV2	CASMAQGDNYGYTF	TGTGCCAGCATGGCGCAGGGGGACAACTATGGCTACACCTTC
-	-	TRBJ2-2	TRBV18	CASSPFVSRRNTGELFF	TGTGCCAGCTCACCCTTCGTTTCGAGGAGGAACACCGGGGAGCTGTTTTTT
-	-	TRBJ2-4	TRBV7-6	CASSLEQAGVGLKDIQYF	TGTGCCAGCAGCTTAGAGCAGGCAGGGGTTGGGTTAAAGGACATTCAGTACTTC
TRBD2	few	TRBJ2-3	TRBV11-3	CASSLRLAGSSDTQYF	TGTGCCAGCAGCCTCAGACTAGCGGGATCGTCAGATACGCAGTATTTT
TRBD1	-	TRBJ2-5	TRBV9	CASSVVGTGVRETQYF	TGTGCCAGCAGCGTAGTAGGGACAGGGGTCCGGGAGACCCAGTACTTC
-	-	TRBJ2-4	TRBV10-2	CASRRLAKNIQYF	TGCGCCAGCAGGAGGCTAGCCAAAAACATTCAGTACTTC
-	-	TRBJ2-7	TRBV10-2	CASRETGIFTYEQYF	TGCGCCAGCAGGGAGACAGGAATTTTCACCTACGAGCAGTACTTC
-	-	TRBJ2-1	TRBV9	CASSPQEGSYNEQFF	TGTGCCAGCAGCCCCCAGGAGGGATCCTACAATGAGCAGTTCTTC
-	-	TRBJ1-5	TRBV7-6	CASSAGPNQPQHF	TGTGCCAGCAGCGCAGGTCCGAATCAGCCCCAGCATTTT
TRBD1	-	TRBJ2-1	TRBV10-1	CASTHPGQAYNEQFF	TGCGCCAGCACCCACCCGGGACAGGCCTACAATGAGCAGTTCTTC
-	-	TRBJ1-2	TRBV7-2	CASSPDPGGGGYTF	TGTGCCAGCAGCCCGGACCCGGGGGGAGGGGGCTACACCTTC
TRBD1	-	TRBJ2-3	TRBV19	CASRPGTGRTDTQYF	TGTGCCAGCCGGCCCGGGACAGGGAGAACAGATACGCAGTATTTT
-	-	TRBJ1-1	TRBV4-2	CASSPGSTTEAFF	TGTGCCAGCAGCCCGGGGAGTACGACTGAAGCTTTCTTT